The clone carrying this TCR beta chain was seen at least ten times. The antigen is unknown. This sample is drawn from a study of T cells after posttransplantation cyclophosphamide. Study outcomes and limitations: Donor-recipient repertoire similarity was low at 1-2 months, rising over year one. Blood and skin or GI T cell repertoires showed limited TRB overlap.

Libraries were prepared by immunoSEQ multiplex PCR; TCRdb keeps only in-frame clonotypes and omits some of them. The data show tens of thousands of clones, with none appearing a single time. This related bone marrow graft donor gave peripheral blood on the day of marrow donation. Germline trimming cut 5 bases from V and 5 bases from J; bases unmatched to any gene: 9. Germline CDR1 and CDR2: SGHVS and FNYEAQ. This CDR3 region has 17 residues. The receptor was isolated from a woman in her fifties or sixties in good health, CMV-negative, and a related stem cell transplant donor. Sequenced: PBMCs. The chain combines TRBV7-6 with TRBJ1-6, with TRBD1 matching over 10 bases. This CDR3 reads CASSDRDRGANNSPLHF. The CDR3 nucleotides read TGTGCCAGCAGCGACCGGGACAGGGGTGCAAATAATTCACCCCTCCACTTT.